A selection of T cell receptor beta chains follows, all from one sample in a study of blood T cell repertoires in COVID-19. TCRdb's table, derived via immunoSEQ multiplex PCR, lists solely in-frame clones and lacks some. This table has 250,000 to 300,000 clones, around 85% appearing once. Sequencing input: peripheral blood. Receptors originate from a man aged 45-65 years with active or convalescent COVID-19. CDR3s include the opening cysteine and the closing phenylalanine or tryptophan. Each record gives: J gene, D gene, V gene, clone size, CDR3 DNA, CDR3 protein. The D gene is left open where the match is weak. Size values are once, few and many counts, or a class for expanded clones, and some rows have none.

>TRBJ2-5|TRBD2|TRBV3-1/TRBV3-2|NA
TGTGCCAGCAGCTCTCAGATCGGACTAGCGGAAGAGACCCAGTACTTC
CASSSQIGLAEETQYF
>TRBJ1-1|NA|TRBV29-1|NA
TGCAGCGTTGAGACTCAAGCAGGGGTGAACACTGAAGCTTTCTTT
CSVETQAGVNTEAFF
>TRBJ1-1|NA|TRBV30|NA
TGTGCCTGGAGTTTCCCCCTGAGCCCCCGCACTGAAGCTTTCTTT
CAWSFPLSPRTEAFF
>TRBJ1-3|NA|TRBV7-6|NA
TGTGCCAGCAGCTCCGGAGGGAGTGGAAACACCATATATTTT
CASSSGGSGNTIYF
>TRBJ1-2|NA|TRBV28|NA
TGTGCCACCCAACTCCGGGATTCTTATAACTATGGCTACACCTTC
CATQLRDSYNYGYTF
>TRBJ2-7|TRBD1|TRBV5-5|NA
TGTGCCAGCAGCGAACAGGGGCTTAGCTCCTACGAGCAGTACTTC
CASSEQGLSSYEQYF
>TRBJ2-7|NA|TRBV6-6|once
TGTGCCAGCTGGGGTACAGGGAGAAACGAGCAGTACTTC
CASWGTGRNEQYF
>TRBJ2-5|NA|TRBV5-4|NA
TGTGCCAGCAGCTTGGGGAGTGAGCAGACCCAGTACTTC
CASSLGSEQTQYF
>TRBJ2-7|TRBD1|TRBV28|NA
TGTGCCAGCAGTTTAGAGGGGACAGGGGGCGGCGAGCAGTACTTC
CASSLEGTGGGEQYF
>TRBJ2-1|TRBD1|TRBV3-1/TRBV3-2|NA
TGTGCCAGCAGCCAAGAGGGACAGGGGACAAGTGAGCAGTTCTTC
CASSQEGQGTSEQFF
>TRBJ2-7|TRBD2|TRBV28|once
TGTGCCAGCAAACCCCCCACTAGCGCTACTTTATACGAGCAGTACTTC
CASKPPTSATLYEQYF
>TRBJ2-1|NA|TRBV2|NA
TGTGCCAGCAGTCAGATGCGGATCTACAATGAGCAGTTCTTC
CASSQMRIYNEQFF
>TRBJ2-7|TRBD2|TRBV5-1|NA
TGCGCCAGCAGCTTAGCGGGGGCCTCCTACGAGCAGTACTTC
CASSLAGASYEQYF
>TRBJ2-5|TRBD1|TRBV4-2|NA
TGTGCCAGCAGCCGCCTCGGGACAGGGGAAGAGACCCAGCACTTC
CASSRLGTGEETQHF
>TRBJ1-2|NA|TRBV9|NA
TGTGCCAGCAGCGTAGGGAGGGCCCTGGTCTATGGCTACACCTTC
CASSVGRALVYGYTF
>TRBJ2-3|TRBD2|TRBV7-3|few
TGTGCCAGTAAGCTTAATCATGCGGGAGGGCCAGATACGCAGTATTTT
CASKLNHAGGPDTQYF
>TRBJ2-7|TRBD1|TRBV5-5|NA
TGTGCCAGCAGCTGGACAGGGGAGGCCGAGCAGTACTTC
CASSWTGEAEQYF
>TRBJ2-7|NA|TRBV11-2|once
TGTGCCAGCAGCTTATCGGCGGGGTACGAGCAGTACTTC
CASSLSAGYEQYF
>TRBJ2-7|TRBD2|TRBV10-3|few
TGTGCCATCAGTGCAGCGGGAGGGGTCGACGAGCAGTACTTC
CAISAAGGVDEQYF